What follows are 27 T cell receptor beta chains derived from one specimen sequenced in a study of metastatic and nonmetastatic thyroid tumors. TCRdb re-called clones from the PCR reads using MiXCR. The sample contains 25,000 to 35,000 clones, just under 30% of which appear only once. Thyroid surgery was performed in patients who had received no treatment beforehand. Source material: blood. The source is a female donor with papillary thyroid cancer or a benign thyroid nodule (not recorded which). Some clones in this sample may be carry-over from other donors' samples.

This clone is labeled as medium-sized. The V and J genes are TRBV6-2 or TRBV6-3 and TRBJ2-3; tentative D call: TRBD2 (6 bases). Per the germline V gene, CDR1 is MNHEY and CDR2 is SVGEGT. This CDR3 has 14 amino acids. V lost 8 bases and J lost 6, with 18 bases in between. CDR3 in DNA: TGTGCCAGCCAGGCGCGGAGGGGCGGTGATACGCAGTATTTT. It codes for CASQARRGGDTQYF.

The gene calls are TRBV5-1 and TRBJ1-2; 7 nucleotides align to TRBD1. Germline V gene sequence: CDR1 SGHRS, CDR2 YFSETQ. V lost 1 base, J lost 8 bases, and 17 bases stayed unmatched. CDR3 size: 17 residues. CDR3 nucleotides: TGCGCCAGCAGCTTGCCCCCCGGGGCAGGGGGAGATCAGGGCTACACCTTC. It yields the protein CASSLPPGAGGDQGYTF.

V usage is TRBV6-1 and J usage is TRBJ2-1; 11 bases fit TRBD2. The CDR3 has 15 residues. Germline lookup yields CDR1 MNHNS and CDR2 SASEGT. With V trimmed by 1 base and J by 6 bases, 2 bases remained unmatched. CDR3: CASSEGSGGANEQFF. The CDR3 DNA reads TGTGCCAGCAGTGAAGGTAGCGGGGGGGCCAATGAGCAGTTCTTC.

This clone has a count of ten or more. This chain connects TRBV3-1 to TRBJ2-3; D uncertain. The CDR3 consists of 15 residues. In germline, CDR1 is LGHDT, CDR2 YNNKEL (reference sequence). V gave up 4 bases and J gave up 2 bases, with 13 bases separating them. The CDR3 loop reads CASSPGIRSTDTQYF. CDR3 bases: TGTGCCAGCAGCCCTGGGATTCGGTCCACAGATACGCAGTATTTT.

Many counts were recorded for this clone. This chain joins TRBV27 and TRBJ1-4; possible D gene TRBD1, 5 bases. V shed 6 bases and J shed 4 bases, with 15 bases lying between them. CDR3 length equals 15 residues. Germline V CDR1 and CDR2: MNHEY, SMNVEV (reference sequence). CDR3 sequence: CASRPRRGVNEKLFF. The CDR3 DNA reads TGTGCCAGCAGGCCCCGGAGGGGCGTTAATGAAAAACTGTTTTTT. The variable domain in full, with the rest retrieved from reference TRBV27 and TRBJ1-4, is EAQVTQNPRYLITVTGKKLTVTCSQNMNHEYMSWYRQDPGLGLRQIYYSMNVEVTDKGDVPEGYKVSRKEKRNFPLILESPSPNQTSLYFCASRPRRGVNEKLFFGSGTQLSVL.

There are a few counts of this clone. This chain joins TRBV20-1 and TRBJ2-1; 15 nucleotides align to TRBD2. Germline CDR1 reads DFQATT; CDR2 reads SNEGSKA (reference sequence). After removal of 1 base from V and 8 bases from J, the junction contained 6 bases not matched to a gene. CDR3 size: 16 residues. CDR3 nucleotide sequence: TGCAGTGCTAGAGCAGCGGGACTAGCGGGAGGTCATGAGCAGTTCTTC. Protein product: CSARAAGLAGGHEQFF.

The chain links TRBV20-1 to TRBJ1-1; 11 bases map to TRBD1. The V segment lost 7 bases and the J segment 4 bases; nucleotides outside the gene matches: 5. Germline-derived CDR1 and CDR2 are DFQATT and SNEGSKA (reference sequence). The CDR3 contains 13 residues. The CDR3 DNA follows: TGCAGTGTCCTCGGACAGGGGGCCACTGAAGCTTTCTTT. This codes for CSVLGQGATEAFF.

This clone has more than one count but fewer than ten. The rearrangement joins TRBV6-6 to TRBJ1-1; D not resolved. V gave up 2 bases and J gave up 11 bases, with 12 bases separating them. The CDR3 consists of 12 residues. Germline CDR1 and CDR2: MNHNY and SVGAGI (reference sequence). CDR3 protein: CASSYGPSPAFF. In DNA form, the CDR3 reads TGTGCCAGCAGTTACGGGCCCTCGCCCGCTTTCTTT.

A note on this clone: Germline and junction disagree at one end, which may indicate a read error. This chain connects TRBV2 to TRBJ1-2; D possibly corresponds to TRBD1 (5 bases). The CDR3 totals 13 residues. From germline, CDR1 is SNHLY and CDR2 FYNNEI. CDR3 protein: CPSNSAGGNGYTF. In nucleotides, the CDR3 is TGTCCCAGCAACTCAGCCGGGGGGAATGGCTACACCTTC. The full variable domain, completed using reference TRBV2 and TRBJ1-2, is EPEVTQTPSHQVTQMGQEVILRCVPISNHLYFYWYRQILGQKVEFLVSFYNNEISEKSEIFDDQFSVERPDGSNFTLKIRSTKLEDSAMYFCPSNSAGGNGYTFGSGTRLTVV.

This clone has at least ten counts. V usage is TRBV20-1 and J usage is TRBJ1-2; D is possibly TRBD1 (6 bases). The germline V gene has CDR1 DFQATT and CDR2 SNEGSKA (reference sequence). Deletions cut 5 bases from V and 7 bases from J, with 14 bases between. The CDR3 has 12 amino acids. This CDR3 is CSAYRVSAGYTF. The DNA for the CDR3 is TGCAGTGCTTACAGGGTTTCAGCTGGCTACACCTTC.

A single count supports this clone. The chain links TRBV11-3 to TRBJ2-7; 9 positions match TRBD2. Germline V lookup: CDR1 SGHNT, CDR2 YENEEA. V gave up 3 bases and J gave up 3 bases; unmatched junction bases: 9. This CDR3 has 16 residues. The CDR3 coding sequence is TGTGCCAGCAGCTTTAGTCTAGCGGGACACCTCTACGAGCAGTACTTC. This translates into CASSFSLAGHLYEQYF.

DNA for the CDR3: TGCAGTGCTAGAGAGGCAACAGGGTGGTCCCTCCACTTT. Translating it yields CSAREATGWSLHF. The chain couples TRBV20-1 to TRBJ1-6; weak D call: TRBD1 (6 bases). The V and J ends lost 0 bases and 14 bases respectively, with 14 bases between them. CDR1 DFQATT and CDR2 SNEGSKA come from the germline V gene (reference sequence). This CDR3 spans 13 amino acids.

The chain employs TRBV7-6 and TRBJ2-3; D unresolved. Deletions cut 2 bases from V and 0 bases from J, with 3 bases between. CDR1 and CDR2 from the germline V gene are SGHVS and FNYEAQ. This CDR3 region has 13 residues. In nucleotides, the CDR3 is TGTGCCAGCAGCTTACCCAGCACAGATACGCAGTATTTT. Translation: CASSLPSTDTQYF.

This sequence joins TRBV18 and TRBJ1-2; a possible D gene is TRBD1 (5 bases). The V gene's germline CDR1 is KGHSH and CDR2 LQKENI. The CDR3 has 13 amino acids. Trimming stripped 2 bases from V and 3 bases from J, with 7 bases between. CDR3 amino acids: CASSPGGDYGYTF. CDR3 sequence (DNA): TGTGCCAGCTCACCAGGGGGAGACTATGGCTACACCTTC.

This clone was observed a few times. This chain links TRBV19 with TRBJ1-2; no clear D gene. V lost 5 bases, J lost 3 bases, and 10 bases lay in between. The CDR3 consists of 13 residues. Germline CDR1 reads LNHDA; CDR2 reads SQIVND (reference sequence). CDR3 residues: CASSLQPHYGYTF. CDR3 bases: TGTGCCAGTAGTCTACAACCCCACTATGGCTACACCTTC.

This clone was counted many times. The chain has TRBV6-1 and TRBJ1-2; D unclear. Per germline, CDR1 MNHNS and CDR2 SASEGT. This CDR3 comprises 14 residues. V was pared by 4 bases and J by 4 bases, with 13 bases between. The CDR3 nucleotides read TGTGCCAGCAGTGGGCCCAGCGATATCTATGGCTACACCTTC. Its protein is CASSGPSDIYGYTF.

At least ten counts were recorded for this clone. This chain uses TRBV20-1 with TRBJ2-2; the match to TRBD2 covers 8 bases. V was pared by 1 base and J by 4 bases, with 23 bases of the junction left unmatched. The germline V gene has CDR1 DFQATT and CDR2 SNEGSKA (reference sequence). This CDR3 spans 21 amino acids. The CDR3 is CSARVSPTKLADKLRTGELFF. The CDR3 DNA follows: TGCAGTGCTAGAGTCTCACCTACCAAACTAGCGGACAAACTCCGCACCGGGGAGCTGTTTTTT.

This clone showed up many times. The rearrangement links TRBV7-4 to TRBJ2-1; tentatively, D is TRBD2 (5 bases). V shed 0 bases and J shed 8 bases, with 11 bases lying between them. Germline V gene data show CDR1 as SGHVT and CDR2 as SQSDAQ. The CDR3 is made up of 14 amino acids. CDR3 nucleotide sequence: TGTGCCAGCAGCTTAGCGGGAGTAAATGATGAGCAGTTCTTC. Amino acid sequence: CASSLAGVNDEQFF.

Relative to its sample, this clone is medium-sized. This rearrangement joins TRBV28 to TRBJ2-6, with D possibly TRBD1 on 5 matching bases. Trimming removed 5 bases from V and 4 bases from J, with 18 bases in between. Germline values: CDR1 MDHEN, CDR2 SYDVKM. The CDR3 is made up of 17 amino acids. The CDR3: CASSLNVRASGANVLTF. CDR3 nucleotide sequence: TGTGCCAGCAGTCTAAACGTCAGGGCTTCGGGGGCCAACGTCCTGACTTTC. Looking up the rest from reference TRBV28 and TRBJ2-6 gives the full variable domain: DVKVTQSSRYLVKRTGEKVFLECVQDMDHENMFWYRQDPGLGLRLIYFSYDVKMKEKGDIPEGYSVSREKKERFSLILESASTNQTSMYLCASSLNVRASGANVLTFGAGSRLTVL.

V gene TRBV6-1 combines with J gene TRBJ2-7, with 7 bases fitting TRBD1. In germline, CDR1 is MNHNS, CDR2 SASEGT. V was clipped by 6 bases and J by 0 bases; unmatched bases: 5. The CDR3 has 14 amino acids. This CDR3 reads CASRRGQASYEQYF. The CDR3 nucleotides are TGTGCCAGCAGAAGAGGACAGGCCTCCTACGAGCAGTACTTC.

There are a few counts of this clone. V usage is TRBV6-1 and J usage is TRBJ1-1, with TRBD1 identical over 10 bases. The CDR3 is 14 residues long. Germline V gene sequence: CDR1 MNHNS, CDR2 SASEGT. The V and J ends lost 6 bases and 4 bases, in that order; junction bases with no gene match: 5. The CDR3 protein is CASRGTGVTTEAFF. CDR3 DNA: TGTGCCAGCAGGGGGACAGGGGTGACCACTGAAGCTTTCTTT.

The rearrangement joins TRBV7-9 to TRBJ1-6, with a weak D call TRBD1 (6 bases). CDR3 length: 15 residues. V dropped 1 base and J dropped 7 bases, with 11 bases sitting between them. Germline loops: CDR1 SEHNR, CDR2 FQNEAQ (reference sequence). This chain's CDR3 is CASSLGDTRNSPLHF. The CDR3 DNA reads as TGTGCCAGCAGCTTAGGGGACACAAGAAATTCACCCCTCCACTTT.

This clone was found a few times. The chain couples TRBV12-3 or TRBV12-4 to TRBJ2-7; 7 bases are a match to TRBD1. Unmatched junction bases numbered 2, after V lost 2 bases and J lost 1 base. The CDR3 loop spans 14 amino acids. The CDR3 protein is CASSLRDRSYEQYF. The CDR3 DNA reads as TGTGCCAGCAGTTTACGGGACAGATCCTACGAGCAGTACTTC.

The rearrangement joins TRBV6-2 or TRBV6-3 to TRBJ2-3; 8 bases are shared with TRBD1. CDR3 length: 18 amino acids. V gave up 2 bases and J gave up 2 bases; unmatched junction bases: 12. CDR1 is MNHEY and CDR2 is SVGEGT in the germline V gene. CDR3 protein: CASSYPNPGTGHTDTQYF. DNA of the CDR3: TGTGCCAGCAGTTACCCAAATCCCGGGACAGGCCACACAGATACGCAGTATTTT.

This clone showed up many times. V usage is TRBV24-1 and J usage is TRBJ2-3, with TRBD1 identical over 9 bases. The CDR3 has 15 residues. Looked up from germline, CDR1 is KGHDR and CDR2 is SFDVKD. V trimming: 4 bases; J trimming: 6 bases; junction bases outside the gene matches: 7. The chain's CDR3 is CATSDPGQGRDTQYF. CDR3 coding DNA: TGTGCCACCAGTGACCCCGGACAGGGGAGGGATACGCAGTATTTT.

The rearrangement joins TRBV5-1 to TRBJ2-3, with 7 bases that match TRBD1. Germline assignment: CDR1 SGHRS and CDR2 YFSETQ. This CDR3 contains 15 residues. The J segment lost 6 bases and the V segment lost 0 bases, leaving 7 bases of the junction unmatched. The CDR3 reads CASSLAPGGMDTQYF. The CDR3 coding sequence is TGCGCCAGCAGCTTGGCGCCAGGGGGTATGGATACGCAGTATTTT.

CDR3 region: CASSGGTEAFF. CDR3 sequence (DNA): TGTGCCAGCAGTGGGGGCACTGAAGCTTTCTTT. J is TRBJ1-1 and V is TRBV3-1, with D maybe TRBD1 (5 bases). Per germline, CDR1 LGHDT and CDR2 YNNKEL (reference sequence). Trimming pared 6 bases from V and 4 bases from J, leaving 6 bases between. The CDR3 is 11 residues long.